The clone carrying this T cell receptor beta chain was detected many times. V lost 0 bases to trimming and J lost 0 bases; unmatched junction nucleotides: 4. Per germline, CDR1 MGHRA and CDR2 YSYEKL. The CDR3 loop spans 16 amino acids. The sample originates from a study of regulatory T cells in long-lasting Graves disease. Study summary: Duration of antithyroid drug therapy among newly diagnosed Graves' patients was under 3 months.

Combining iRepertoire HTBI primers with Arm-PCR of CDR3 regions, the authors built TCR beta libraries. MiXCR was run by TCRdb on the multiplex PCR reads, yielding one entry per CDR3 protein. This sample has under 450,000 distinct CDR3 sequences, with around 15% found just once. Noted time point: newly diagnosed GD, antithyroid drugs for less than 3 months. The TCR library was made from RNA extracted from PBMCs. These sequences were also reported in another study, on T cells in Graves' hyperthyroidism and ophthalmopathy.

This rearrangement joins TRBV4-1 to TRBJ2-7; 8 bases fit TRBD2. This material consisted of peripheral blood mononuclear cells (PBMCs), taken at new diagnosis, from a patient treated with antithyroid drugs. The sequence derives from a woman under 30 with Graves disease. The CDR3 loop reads CASSQDLAGGSYEQYF. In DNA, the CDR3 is TGCGCCAGCAGCCAAGATCTGGCGGGAGGCTCCTACGAGCAGTACTTC.